This TCR beta chain originates from a study of a mutant IDH1 vaccine in newly diagnosed glioma. Turning to the study itself: Patients received vaccination from 4-6 weeks after radiotherapy alone, or with temozolomide cycles.

Unmatched junction bases numbered 8, after V lost 11 bases and J lost 4 bases. The V gene's germline CDR1 is MDHEN and CDR2 SYDVKM. This CDR3 has 13 amino acids. Notes on this clone: The antigen remains undetermined.

Method: immunoSEQ multiplex PCR; TCRdb's copy keeps in-frame clones and lacks some. The sample lists 58,000 or so clones, about 90% occurring once. The time point was: week 23, last vaccination. Vaccine doses each comprised 300 ug of mutant IDH1 20-mer peptide, with topical imiquimod. J is TRBJ2-5 and V is TRBV28; TRBD1 matches at 9 bases. Sequencing used PBMCs, obtained from a glioma patient whose treatment included an IDH1 peptide vaccine. The TCR sequence derives from a man aged 40-55 years with glioma. CDR3: CALGTGRAETQYF. In nucleotides, the CDR3 is TGTGCCCTCGGGACAGGGAGGGCAGAGACCCAGTACTTC.